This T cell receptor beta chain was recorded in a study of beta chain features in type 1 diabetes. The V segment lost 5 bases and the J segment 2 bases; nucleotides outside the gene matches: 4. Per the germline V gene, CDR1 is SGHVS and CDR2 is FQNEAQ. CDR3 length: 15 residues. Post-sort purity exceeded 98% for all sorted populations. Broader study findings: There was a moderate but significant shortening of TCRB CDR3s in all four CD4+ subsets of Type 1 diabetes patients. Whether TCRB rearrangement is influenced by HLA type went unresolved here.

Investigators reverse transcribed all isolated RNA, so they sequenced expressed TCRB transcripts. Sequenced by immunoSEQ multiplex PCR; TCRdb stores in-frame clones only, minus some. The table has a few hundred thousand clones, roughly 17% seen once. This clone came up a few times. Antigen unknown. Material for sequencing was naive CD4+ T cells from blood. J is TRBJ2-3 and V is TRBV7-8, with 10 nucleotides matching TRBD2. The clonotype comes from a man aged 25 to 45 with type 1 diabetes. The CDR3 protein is CASSLLAGPTDTQYF. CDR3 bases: TGTGCCAGCAGCCTACTAGCGGGGCCCACAGATACGCAGTATTTT.